This T cell receptor beta chain was documented in a study of T cell repertoires in cytomegalovirus infection. Whole-study context: Public TCR beta signatures indicated both CMV infection and matching HLA type. Broader study findings: What dominated the ex vivo response were HLA-C-restricted CMV-specific TCR beta clonotypes.

Germline CDR1 reads KGHSH; CDR2 reads LQKENI. The CDR3 consists of 13 residues. Trimming took off 2 bases at V and 7 bases at J, with 8 bases between the two ends. TCRdb processed the reads anew with MiXCR; each CDR3 protein has one entry. Of about 570,000 distinct CDR3 sequences in the sample, around 40% were seen once. In the case of this clonotype: The antigen remains unidentified.

This clonotype was obtained from a human donor in good health (CMV status not recorded). Some clones in this sample may be carry-over from other donors' samples. The sample here was cultured PBMCs, taken from culture after CMV antigen stimulation. The chain is built from TRBV18 and TRBJ1-4, with D possibly matching TRBD1 (5 bases). The CDR3 protein is CASSPSGTEKLFF. As DNA, the CDR3 is TGTGCCAGCTCACCATCGGGGACTGAAAAACTGTTTTTT.